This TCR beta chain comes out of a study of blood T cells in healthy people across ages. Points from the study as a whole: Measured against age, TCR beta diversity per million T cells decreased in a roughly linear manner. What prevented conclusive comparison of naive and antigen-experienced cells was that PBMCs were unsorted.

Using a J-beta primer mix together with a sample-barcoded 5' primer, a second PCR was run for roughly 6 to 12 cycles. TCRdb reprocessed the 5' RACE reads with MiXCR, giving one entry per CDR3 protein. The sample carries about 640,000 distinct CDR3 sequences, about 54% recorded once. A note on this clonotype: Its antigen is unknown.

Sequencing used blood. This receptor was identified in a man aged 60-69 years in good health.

The CDR3 nucleotides are TGCGCCAGCAGCCAAGTTGGGGCCAACGTCCTGACTTTC. Translating it yields CASSQVGANVLTF. The V and J genes are TRBV4-1 and TRBJ2-6; D gene unclear. Looked up from germline, CDR1 is MGHRA and CDR2 is YSYEKL. The CDR3 runs 13 residues. Between the trimmed V and J ends, which lost 1 base and 3 bases, there was a span of 1 base.